The rows below give T cell receptor beta chains drawn from one sample of a study of metastatic and nonmetastatic thyroid tumors. TCRdb reassembled clones from the PCR reads with MiXCR. The sample shows about 3,500 clones, more than 35% of them seen only once. Sample: adjacent normal tissue. The receptors shown here come from a female donor with papillary thyroid cancer or a benign thyroid nodule (not recorded which). Some clones in this sample may be carry-over from other donors' samples. CDR3s include the opening cysteine and the closing phenylalanine or tryptophan. The order of the fields is clone size, J gene, D gene, V gene, CDR3 DNA, CDR3 protein. D genes are given only for firm matches. Size is omitted from some rows. Given values are once, few, many or a class for expanded clones.

>-|TRBJ2-1|TRBD2|TRBV3-1
TGTGCCAGCAGCCCGACTAGCGGGAGTACTGAGCAGTTCTTC
CASSPTSGSTEQFF
>few|TRBJ1-6|TRBD1|TRBV11-3
TGTGCCAGCAGCTTAGTAACTCCTGAGACAGGGAGGTTTTCACCCCTCCACTTT
CASSLVTPETGRFSPLHF
>-|TRBJ2-1|TRBD2|TRBV20-1
TGCAGTGCCATCGGGACTAGCCGGACGTACAATGAGCAGTTCTTC
CSAIGTSRTYNEQFF
>-|TRBJ2-7|-|TRBV20-1
TGCAGTGCCCGGGACCCCCACTCCTACGAGCAGTACTTC
CSARDPHSYEQYF
>few|TRBJ1-6|-|TRBV19
TGTGTCATTAGTACTTCTCGATCACCCCTCCACTTT
CVISTSRSPLHF
>-|TRBJ2-7|TRBD1|TRBV6-2/TRBV6-3
TGTGCCAGCAAGGGACAGGGACAGGGACCTCTATTCTCCTACGAGCAGTACTTC
CASKGQGQGPLFSYEQYF
>-|TRBJ2-7|-|TRBV24-1
TGTGCCACCAGTGATTCGAGGCCCCAACCGAGTATACGGAGCTCCTACGAGCAGTACTTC
CATSDSRPQPSIRSSYEQYF
>-|TRBJ2-7|-|TRBV11-3
TGTGCCAGCAGCCCCGGCAGGGGCTCCTACGAGCAGTACTTC
CASSPGRGSYEQYF
>-|TRBJ2-7|-|TRBV30
TGTGCCTGGAGTCACGACACGATATCCTACGAGCAGTACTTC
CAWSHDTISYEQYF
>-|TRBJ2-5|TRBD2|TRBV11-2
TGTGCCAGCAGCACCATGGTCGGGACTAGCGGACAAGAGACCCAGTACTTC
CASSTMVGTSGQETQYF
>-|TRBJ2-2|TRBD1|TRBV11-1
TGTGCCAGCAGCTTTTACGGACAGGGCAGGACCGGGGAGCTGTTTTTT
CASSFYGQGRTGELFF
>-|TRBJ2-7|TRBD2|TRBV11-3
TGTGCCAGCAGCTCCATAGCGGGGACCTACGAGCAGTACTTC
CASSSIAGTYEQYF
>-|TRBJ1-4|-|TRBV20-1
TGCAGTGCTAGAGGGAGGGGACGTAGTGAAAAACTGTTTTTT
CSARGRGRSEKLFF
>-|TRBJ2-7|TRBD2|TRBV2
TGTGCCAGCAGTCCGACTAGCGGGACATCCTACGAGCAGTACTTC
CASSPTSGTSYEQYF